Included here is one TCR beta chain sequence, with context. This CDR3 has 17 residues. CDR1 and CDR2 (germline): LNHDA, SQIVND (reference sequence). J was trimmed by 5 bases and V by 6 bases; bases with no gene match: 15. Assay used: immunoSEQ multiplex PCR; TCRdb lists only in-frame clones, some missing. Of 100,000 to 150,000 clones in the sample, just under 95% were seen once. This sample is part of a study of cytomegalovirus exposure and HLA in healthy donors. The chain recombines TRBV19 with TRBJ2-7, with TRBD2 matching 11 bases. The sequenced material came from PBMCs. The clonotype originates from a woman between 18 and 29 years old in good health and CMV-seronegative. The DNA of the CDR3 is TGTGCCAGTAGCAATATCGCCCTAACTAGCGGGAGCGACGAGCAGTACTTC. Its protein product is CASSNIALTSGSDEQYF.